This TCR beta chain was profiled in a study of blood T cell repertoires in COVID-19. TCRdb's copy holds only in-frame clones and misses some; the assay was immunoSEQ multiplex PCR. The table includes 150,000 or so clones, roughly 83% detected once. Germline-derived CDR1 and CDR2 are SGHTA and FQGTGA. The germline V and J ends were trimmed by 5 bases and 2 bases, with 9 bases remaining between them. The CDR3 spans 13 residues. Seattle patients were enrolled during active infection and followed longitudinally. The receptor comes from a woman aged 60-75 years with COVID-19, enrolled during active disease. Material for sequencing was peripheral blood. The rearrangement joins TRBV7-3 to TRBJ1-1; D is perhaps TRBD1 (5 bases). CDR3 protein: CASSLDSNTEAFF. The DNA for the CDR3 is TGTGCCAGCAGCCTAGACAGTAACACTGAAGCTTTCTTT. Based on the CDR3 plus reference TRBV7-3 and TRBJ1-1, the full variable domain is GAGVSQTPSNKVTEKGKYVELRCDPISGHTALYWYRQSLGQGPEFLIYFQGTGAADDSGLPNDRFFAVRPEGSVSTLKIQRTERGDSAVYLCASSLDSNTEAFFGQGTRLTVV.